This T cell receptor (beta chain) was sequenced for a study of blood T cell repertoires in COVID-19. Study context: Donors in the United States, Italy and Spain gave samples during acute or convalescent COVID-19.

Germline-derived CDR1 and CDR2 are SGHDT and YYEEEE. With 0 bases removed from V and 7 bases from J, the gap between germline ends came to 16 bases. This CDR3 is built from 15 residues. Sequencing was performed with immunoSEQ multiplex PCR; in TCRdb, only in-frame clones are kept and a portion is missing. This sample has tens of thousands of clones; about 85% occur once, and the top ten carry around 3.6%. The sample comprised peripheral blood. The chain has TRBV5-6 and TRBJ2-5, with a weak D call TRBD2 (6 bases). The sequence derives from a woman aged 50 to 65 with COVID-19, enrolled during active disease. CDR3 sequence: CASSLGLVGLRTQYF. The CDR3 DNA is TGTGCCAGCAGCTTGGGGTTGGTGGGACTGCGGACCCAGTACTTC.